This T cell receptor (beta chain) was obtained from a study of blood T cell repertoires in COVID-19. The CDR3 runs 14 residues. CDR1 is ENHRY and CDR2 is SYGVKD in the germline V gene. V shed 8 bases, J shed 3 bases, and the junction held 5 bases outside the gene matches. Generated by immunoSEQ multiplex PCR, the TCRdb table keeps only in-frame clones and is missing some. The sample contains some 210,000 clones, roughly 90% of which appear only once. The V and J genes are TRBV10-3 and TRBJ1-2; 11 nucleotides match TRBD1. This clonotype was sampled from a woman aged 40-49 years with acute or convalescent COVID-19. The specimen was peripheral blood. CDR3 region: CAILRDRGDYGYTF. CDR3 DNA sequence: TGTGCCATCCTCCGGGACAGGGGGGACTATGGCTACACCTTC.